This TCR beta chain was found in a study of human T cells and chemical hapten exposure. On this clonotype itself: Its matching antigen is unknown.

This sample's time point: patch test 3, about 24 weeks after DPC sensitization. The treatment is: therapeutic diphenylcyclopropenone sensitization with weekly scalp DPC. Total RNA was extracted from unfractionated whole blood. The library tagged each cDNA molecule with unique molecular identifiers. TCRdb reprocessed the RACE reads via MiXCR and lists one record per CDR3 protein. The sample yields more than 150,000 distinct CDR3 sequences, approximately 24% seen once. Regarding the study as a whole: Controls had significantly fewer large CDR3 similarity clusters than were formed by expanded TCRs. As patch test score rose, PT1 expanded TCR counts tended to rise as well.

This CDR3 contains 15 residues. V lost 5 bases to trimming and J lost 8 bases; unmatched junction nucleotides: 10. Germline assignment: CDR1 SGHAT and CDR2 FQNNGV. Sequencing used whole blood, obtained in connection with sensitization to the hapten diphenylcyclopropenone (DPC). This TCR came from a woman between 40 and 55 years old with alopecia areata. Some clones in this sample may be carry-over from other donors' samples. This sequence joins TRBV11-2 and TRBJ1-4; 8 nucleotides agree with TRBD1. The CDR3 bases are TGTGCCAGCAGCCACGGACAGGGTGATGGCGAAAAACTGTTTTTT. This sequence encodes CASSHGQGDGEKLFF.